Presented here are 16 T cell receptor beta chains from one specimen sequenced in a study of PD-1 blockade in classical Hodgkin lymphoma. This table comes from immunoSEQ multiplex PCR, and its TCRdb copy is limited to in-frame clones, with some not included. The top ten hold about 20% of the sample, which has about 100,000 clones, 70% to 90% seen once. Brentuximab vedotin exposure varied, and every patient relapsed after autologous stem cell transplantation. The input for sequencing was peripheral blood mononuclear cells (PBMCs), taken before the second cycle of nivolumab. The receptors were gathered from a human donor with classical Hodgkin lymphoma.

This chain uses TRBV2 with TRBJ2-3; a weak D match, TRBD1 (6 bases). CDR1 is SNHLY, CDR2 FYNNEI, per germline. V was clipped by 6 bases and J by 2 bases, with 18 bases between them. The CDR3 is made up of 16 amino acids. The CDR3 sequence: CASSLEGHLFTDTQYF. The DNA for the CDR3 is TGTGCCAGCAGCCTAGAGGGACACCTCTTCACAGATACGCAGTATTTT.

The gene calls are TRBV6-6 and TRBJ2-5, with 10 positions matching TRBD1. With V trimmed by 6 bases and J by 4 bases, 2 bases remained unmatched. The length of the CDR3 is 13 residues. Germline CDR1 reads MNHNY; CDR2 reads SVGAGI (reference sequence). This CDR3 is CASSWDRGETQYF. The CDR3 DNA follows: TGTGCCAGCAGCTGGGACAGGGGAGAGACCCAGTACTTC.

V is TRBV7-2 and J is TRBJ1-1; D is perhaps TRBD1 (6 bases). Germline lookup yields CDR1 SGHTA and CDR2 FQGNSA. V was cut by 1 base and J by 6 bases, with 12 bases left in between. The CDR3 is made up of 14 amino acids. The CDR3 reads CASSLGGGSAEAFF. The CDR3 nucleotides are TGTGCCAGCAGCTTAGGGGGGGGCTCGGCTGAAGCTTTCTTT.

The chain recombines TRBV29-1 with TRBJ2-5; TRBD2 might be the D (5 bases). Germline V CDR1 and CDR2: SQVTM, ANQGSEA. This CDR3 has 15 amino acids. V lost 1 base, J lost 4 bases, and 16 bases lay in between. CDR3 residues: CSVEGTEVQSETQYF. The CDR3 DNA follows: TGCAGCGTTGAAGGGACTGAGGTTCAGTCAGAGACCCAGTACTTC.

V gene TRBV25-1 combines with J gene TRBJ2-2; D call uncertain. The germline CDR1 and CDR2 sequences are MGHDK and SYGVNS. The length of the CDR3 is 12 residues. V lost 6 bases and J 0 bases, leaving 2 bases between the germline ends. The CDR3 loop reads CASSSNTGELFF. The CDR3 DNA is TGTGCCAGCAGCTCGAACACCGGGGAGCTGTTTTTT.

V usage is TRBV7-2 and J usage is TRBJ2-7, with D perhaps given as TRBD1 or TRBD2 (5 bases each). V lost 3 bases, J lost 2 bases, and 14 bases lay in between. The CDR3 is made up of 15 amino acids. CDR1 is SGHTA, CDR2 FQGNSA, per germline. CDR3 DNA: TGTGCCAGCAGCTTTTGGGTCGGGGCAACCTACGAGCAGTACTTC. Translating gives CASSFWVGATYEQYF.

The chain uses TRBV7-9 and TRBJ1-4; the match to TRBD1 covers 12 bases. CDR1 is SEHNR, CDR2 FQNEAQ, per germline (reference sequence). The V segment lost 5 bases and the J segment 8 bases; nucleotides outside the gene matches: 6. The CDR3 loop spans 15 amino acids. The CDR3 DNA reads as TGTGCCAGCAGCCCGGGACAGGGGGCGCGGGAAAAACTGTTTTTT. This gives the protein CASSPGQGAREKLFF.

The chain combines TRBV7-2 with TRBJ2-2; 9 bases are shared with TRBD1. V gave up 6 bases and J gave up 5 bases; unmatched junction bases: 7. Germline values: CDR1 SGHTA, CDR2 FQGNSA. The CDR3 runs to 15 residues. CDR3 protein: CASRAGTGRTGELFF. In DNA, the CDR3 is TGTGCCAGCAGGGCCGGGACAGGGAGGACCGGGGAGCTGTTTTTT.

The V and J genes are TRBV30 and TRBJ1-5; D unresolved. V was cut by 4 bases and J by 2 bases, with 15 bases left in between. The CDR3 has 15 amino acids. The germline V gene encodes CDR1 GTSNPN and CDR2 SVGIG (reference sequence). The CDR3: CAWMPEGRGNQPQHF. The DNA for the CDR3 is TGTGCCTGGATGCCCGAGGGCCGGGGCAATCAGCCCCAGCATTTT. The whole variable domain, remainder taken from reference TRBV30 and TRBJ1-5, is SQTIHQWPATLVQPVGSPLSLECTVEGTSNPNLYWYRQAAGRGLQLLFYSVGIGQISSEVPQNLSASRPQDRQFILSSKKLLLSDSGFYLCAWMPEGRGNQPQHFGDGTRLSIL.

The chain links TRBV6-6 to TRBJ2-3; no reliable D call. The CDR3 totals 16 residues. Deletions cut 6 bases from V and 1 base from J, with 17 bases between. The V gene's germline CDR1 is MNHNY and CDR2 SVGAGI (reference sequence). For the CDR3, the DNA is TGTGCCAGCAGACCGAACGGAAATTTAGGCACAGATACGCAGTATTTT. As protein: CASRPNGNLGTDTQYF.

This rearrangement joins TRBV9 to TRBJ2-2, with TRBD2 matching over 8 bases. This CDR3 is 18 amino acids long. The germline V gene has CDR1 SGDLS and CDR2 YYNGEE. Trimming at V came to 4 bases and at J to 6 bases, leaving 17 bases not matched to a gene. CDR3 DNA sequence: TGTGCCAGCAGCCTAGGAAGCGGGAGAGGGTCGGGCGCCGGGGAGCTGTTTTTT. It codes for CASSLGSGRGSGAGELFF.

The gene calls are TRBV5-6 and TRBJ1-6; TRBD1 agrees at 8 bases. From germline, CDR1 is SGHDT and CDR2 YYEEEE. Trimming at V came to 6 bases and at J to 7 bases, leaving 12 bases not matched to a gene. This CDR3 is 16 amino acids long. CDR3 nucleotides: TGTGCCAGCACCAAAAACCCGACAGGGGCGAATTCACCCCTCCACTTT. Its protein is CASTKNPTGANSPLHF.

The chain has TRBV6-5 and TRBJ2-1; 7 nucleotides line up with TRBD2. This CDR3 is 15 amino acids long. Trimming took 6 bases from V and 1 from J; bases not matched to a gene: 6. Germline V gene lookup returns CDR1 MNHEY and CDR2 SVGAGI. CDR3: CASSPAGESYNEQFF. CDR3 DNA: TGTGCCAGCAGCCCCGCGGGGGAGTCCTACAATGAGCAGTTCTTC.

V gene TRBV18 combines with J gene TRBJ2-7; TRBD1 matches at 9 bases. Germline CDR1 KGHSH, CDR2 LQKENI. V shed 4 bases, J shed 3 bases, and the junction held 4 bases outside the gene matches. This CDR3 comprises 14 residues. For the CDR3, the DNA is TGTGCCAGCTCACAAAAGACAGGGGGCTACGAGCAGTACTTC. It codes for CASSQKTGGYEQYF.

The CDR3 region is CASSQGQGAGQPQHF. For the CDR3, the DNA is TGTGCCAGCAGTCAAGGACAGGGTGCGGGTCAGCCCCAGCATTTT. The V call is TRBV6-6, the J call TRBJ1-5; 8 positions match TRBD1. Losses at the gene ends were 5 bases for V and 6 bases for J; bases not matched to a gene: 9. Germline assignment: CDR1 MNHNY and CDR2 SVGAGI (reference sequence). The CDR3 contains 15 residues.

There are a few counts of this clone. This chain links TRBV6-1 with TRBJ1-6; tentatively, D is TRBD1 (5 bases). V lost 0 bases, J lost 9 bases, and 12 bases lay in between. Germline CDR1 and CDR2: MNHNS and SASEGT. The CDR3 consists of 15 residues. The CDR3, as DNA: TGTGCCAGCAGTGAAGCGCAGGTCAGGGTTTCACCCCTCCACTTT. Its translation: CASSEAQVRVSPLHF.